These 5 T cell receptor beta chains were all obtained from the same sample, sequenced in a study of identical twins (TCRdb year 2016). The method behind the library was 5' RACE. TCRdb lists the instrument as Illumina HiSeq 2000. The raw public reads went through TCRdb reprocessing: fastp at Q25, MiXCR clone calling, in-frame beta chains kept. Duplicate CDR3 protein sequences are folded into a single record with the most common DNA and genes. This sample holds more than 600,000 distinct CDR3 sequences; roughly 18% were observed only once. The ten most abundant clones make up around 12% of the sample. Separately, the same data were catalogued under a study of T cells expressing NK-cell markers.

Sequenced: PBMCs. These receptors were collected from a young woman in good health.

The gene calls are TRBV6-1 and TRBJ1-5; D call uncertain. The CDR3 runs 15 residues. V was trimmed by 6 bases and J by 1 base, leaving 13 bases between them. Germline CDR1 MNHNS, CDR2 SASEGT. CDR3 in amino acids: CASRREEGSNQPQHF. CDR3 sequence (DNA): TGTGCCAGCAGGCGGGAGGAGGGCAGCAATCAGCCCCAGCATTTT.

In this sample, this clonotype turned up many times. V is TRBV6-4 and J is TRBJ2-1; 10 bases are shared with TRBD2. The CDR3 spans 15 residues. J was trimmed by 6 bases and V by 3 bases; bases with no gene match: 5. Germline V gives CDR1 MRHNA, CDR2 SNTAGT. CDR3 sequence (DNA): TGTGCCAGCAGTGAAGGGACTAGCGCTGTCAATGAGCAGTTCTTC. Its protein product is CASSEGTSAVNEQFF.

This clonotype came up a few times. The chain combines TRBV20-1 with TRBJ2-3; D might be TRBD1 (6 bases). In germline, CDR1 is DFQATT, CDR2 SNEGSKA (reference sequence). This CDR3 spans 14 amino acids. Trimming took off 2 bases at V and 1 base at J, with 10 bases between the two ends. The CDR3 sequence is CSARLSGGTDTQYF. The CDR3 DNA is TGCAGTGCTAGACTGTCAGGGGGCACAGATACGCAGTATTTT.

This clonotype was detected a few times. The chain couples TRBV12-3 or TRBV12-4 to TRBJ2-2, with TRBD1 identical over 9 bases. After removal of 5 bases from V and 6 bases from J, the junction contained 4 bases not matched to a gene. There are 14 residues in the CDR3. In DNA form, the CDR3 reads TGTGCCAGCAGTCGGGACAGGGTCGCCGGGGAGCTGTTTTTT. Its translation is CASSRDRVAGELFF.

This chain uses TRBV7-2 with TRBJ2-5; 10 bases agree with TRBD2. This CDR3 has 15 amino acids. Germline CDR1 is SGHTA and CDR2 is FQGNSA. Trimming took 3 bases from V and 7 from J; bases not matched to a gene: 8. The CDR3 sequence is CASSFRLAGDATQYF. DNA for the CDR3: TGTGCCAGCAGCTTCCGGCTAGCGGGAGATGCGACCCAGTACTTC.